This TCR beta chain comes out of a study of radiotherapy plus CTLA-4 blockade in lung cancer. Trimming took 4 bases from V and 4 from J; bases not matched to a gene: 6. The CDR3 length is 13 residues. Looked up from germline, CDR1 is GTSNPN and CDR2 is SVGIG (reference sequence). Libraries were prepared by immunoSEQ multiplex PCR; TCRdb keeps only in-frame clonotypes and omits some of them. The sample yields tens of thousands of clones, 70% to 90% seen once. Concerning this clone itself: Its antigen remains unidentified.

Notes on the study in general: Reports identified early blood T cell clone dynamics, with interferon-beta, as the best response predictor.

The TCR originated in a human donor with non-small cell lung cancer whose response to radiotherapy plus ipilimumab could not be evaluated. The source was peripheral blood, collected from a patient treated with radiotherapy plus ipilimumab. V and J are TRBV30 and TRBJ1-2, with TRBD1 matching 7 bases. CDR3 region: CAWTGTESYGYTF. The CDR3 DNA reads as TGTGCCTGGACAGGGACAGAGTCCTATGGCTACACCTTC. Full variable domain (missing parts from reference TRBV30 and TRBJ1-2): SQTIHQWPATLVQPVGSPLSLECTVEGTSNPNLYWYRQAAGRGLQLLFYSVGIGQISSEVPQNLSASRPQDRQFILSSKKLLLSDSGFYLCAWTGTESYGYTFGSGTRLTVV.